These 32 T cell receptor beta chains came from one sample sequenced in a study of blood T cell repertoires in COVID-19. This table comes from immunoSEQ multiplex PCR, and its TCRdb copy is limited to in-frame clones, with some not included. This sample has approximately 97,000 clones; approximately 90% occur once, and the top ten carry about 1.7%. Sample: peripheral blood. The source of these receptors is a man between 60 and 75 years old with acute or convalescent COVID-19.

This CDR3 is CASSVVSGGAGGLQETQYF. CDR3 DNA: TGTGCCAGCAGCGTAGTATCTGGTGGGGCGGGGGGCCTCCAAGAGACCCAGTACTTC. The V gene is TRBV9, the J gene TRBJ2-5; 8 nucleotides match TRBD2. CDR1 and CDR2 from the germline V gene are SGDLS and YYNGEE. The ends lost 0 bases at V and 1 base at J; junction bases unmatched: 14. The CDR3 length is 19 residues.

The V and J genes are TRBV3-1 (or the pseudogene TRBV3-2) and TRBJ1-6; a possible D gene is TRBD1 (6 bases). This CDR3 comprises 18 residues. Germline loops: CDR1 LGHDT, CDR2 YNNKEL (reference sequence). The germline V and J ends were trimmed by 0 bases and 0 bases, with 12 bases remaining between them. The DNA of the CDR3 is TGTGCCAGCAGCCAAGATAGTAGGGGGAGCTCCTATAATTCACCCCTCCACTTT. Translated, it gives CASSQDSRGSSYNSPLHF.

This chain uses TRBV3-1 (or the pseudogene TRBV3-2) with TRBJ2-5; 8 bases map to TRBD1. The germline V gene has CDR1 LGHDT and CDR2 YNNKEL (reference sequence). The CDR3 runs 14 residues. The junction had 3 bases not matched to a gene; V was cut back by 4 bases and J by 2 bases. Here the CDR3 reads CASSLRQGQETQYF. CDR3 in DNA: TGTGCCAGCAGCCTGAGACAGGGGCAAGAGACCCAGTACTTC.

The genes are TRBV30 and TRBJ1-6; D is undetermined. Per germline, CDR1 GTSNPN and CDR2 SVGIG (reference sequence). The CDR3 extends over 13 amino acids. V was pared by 2 bases and J by 3 bases, with 5 bases between. The CDR3 loop reads CAWSPSYNSPLHF. CDR3 nucleotides: TGTGCCTGGAGTCCTAGCTATAATTCACCCCTCCACTTT.

The chain links TRBV19 to TRBJ1-1, with a possible D match to TRBD1 (5 bases). This CDR3 has 14 residues. Between the trimmed V and J ends, which lost 3 bases and 2 bases, there was a span of 10 bases. Germline V CDR1 and CDR2: LNHDA, SQIVND (reference sequence). The CDR3 coding sequence is TGTGCCAGTAGTATTGCACAGGCAAACACTGAAGCTTTCTTT. Its protein product is CASSIAQANTEAFF.

The chain couples TRBV11-2 to TRBJ1-1; the D is unclear. V was trimmed by 3 bases and J by 5 bases, leaving 7 bases between them. Looked up from germline, CDR1 is SGHAT and CDR2 is FQNNGV. CDR3 size: 12 residues. The CDR3 bases are TGTGCCAGCAGCTTCTCTCGGACTGAAGCTTTCTTT. This translates into CASSFSRTEAFF.

This rearrangement joins TRBV5-4 to TRBJ2-3, with 14 bases lining up with TRBD2. There are 15 residues in the CDR3. The ends lost 2 bases at V and 7 bases at J; junction bases unmatched: 3. Germline V gene lookup returns CDR1 SGHNT and CDR2 YYREEE (reference sequence). The CDR3: CASSFRLAGGNTQYF. The CDR3 bases are TGTGCCAGCAGCTTTCGACTAGCGGGGGGGAATACGCAGTATTTT.

The chain employs TRBV5-1 and TRBJ2-7; TRBD1 is a possible D gene (5 bases). The V and J ends lost 4 bases and 6 bases respectively, with 20 bases between them. This CDR3 region has 15 residues. The germline V gene encodes CDR1 SGHRS and CDR2 YFSETQ. CDR3 in amino acids: CASSPQAPIQSEQYF. CDR3 DNA: TGCGCCAGCAGCCCACAGGCCCCGATTCAGAGCGAGCAGTACTTC.

This clone was recorded once. The CDR3: CASSIDRGGMDTQYF. DNA of the CDR3: TGTGCCAGTAGTATAGACCGGGGGGGGATGGATACGCAGTATTTT. This sequence joins TRBV19 and TRBJ2-3; 8 positions match TRBD2. The trim removed 0 bases at V and 6 bases at J, leaving 5 bases unmatched. CDR3 length: 15 residues. CDR1 and CDR2 from the germline V gene are LNHDA and SQIVND (reference sequence).

This chain uses TRBV6-6 with TRBJ2-5; 14 bases are a match to TRBD2. The CDR3 loop spans 16 amino acids. V shed 6 bases, J shed 2 bases, and the junction held 5 bases outside the gene matches. Germline-derived CDR1 and CDR2 are MNHNY and SVGAGI (reference sequence). CDR3 in DNA: TGTGCCAGCAGCTGGGGACTAGCGGGGGCACAAGAGACCCAGTACTTC. This translates into CASSWGLAGAQETQYF.

CDR3 protein: CAWRRGSNTEAFF. CDR3 nucleotides: TGTGCCTGGAGAAGGGGCTCCAACACTGAAGCTTTCTTT. The chain employs TRBV30 and TRBJ1-1, with TRBD1 as a possible D gene (5 bases). The V and J ends lost 3 bases and 2 bases respectively, with 10 bases between them. Germline CDR1 and CDR2: GTSNPN and SVGIG (reference sequence). The CDR3 has 13 amino acids.

This rearrangement joins TRBV11-2 to TRBJ2-7, with D unresolved. V shed 1 base and J shed 3 bases, with 10 bases lying between them. The length of the CDR3 is 14 residues. Germline V gene lookup returns CDR1 SGHAT and CDR2 FQNNGV. The CDR3 reads CASSLAQNFYEQYF. In DNA, the CDR3 is TGTGCCAGCAGCTTAGCTCAGAATTTCTACGAGCAGTACTTC. The variable domain in full, with the rest retrieved from reference TRBV11-2 and TRBJ2-7, is EAGVAQSPRYKIIEKRQSVAFWCNPISGHATLYWYQQILGQGPKLLIQFQNNGVVDDSQLPKDRFSAERLKGVDSTLKIQPAKLEDSAVYLCASSLAQNFYEQYFGPGTRLTVT.

A single count supports this clone. The CDR3 DNA reads TGTGCCAGCACTTCACGGGGCCGGGAGGGTGGCTACACCTTC. As protein: CASTSRGREGGYTF. V gene TRBV6-5 combines with J gene TRBJ1-2; D possibly corresponds to TRBD1 (5 bases). V dropped 7 bases and J dropped 7 bases, with 19 bases sitting between them. This CDR3 has 14 residues. Germline values: CDR1 MNHEY, CDR2 SVGAGI.

The chain is built from TRBV29-1 and TRBJ1-1, with a possible D match to TRBD1 (6 bases). CDR3 size: 14 residues. Germline CDR1 and CDR2: SQVTM and ANQGSEA. V was clipped by 7 bases and J by 6 bases, with 21 bases between them. CDR3 region: CSAEEDSVRPEAFF. The DNA for the CDR3 is TGCAGCGCAGAAGAGGACAGCGTTCGCCCTGAAGCTTTCTTT.

The genes are TRBV19 and TRBJ1-1; 7 positions match TRBD1. The germline V gene encodes CDR1 LNHDA and CDR2 SQIVND (reference sequence). The CDR3 runs to 14 residues. Trimming at V came to 5 bases and at J to 3 bases, leaving 6 bases not matched to a gene. The DNA for the CDR3 is TGTGCCAGTAGTCAACCCACAGGGGACACTGAAGCTTTCTTT. This encodes CASSQPTGDTEAFF. Combining the CDR3 with reference TRBV19 and TRBJ1-1 gives the whole variable domain DGGITQSPKYLFRKEGQNVTLSCEQNLNHDAMYWYRQDPGQGLRLIYYSQIVNDFQKGDIAEGYSVSREKKESFPLTVTSAQKNPTAFYLCASSQPTGDTEAFFGQGTRLTVV.

This rearrangement joins TRBV7-2 to TRBJ2-3; D is unresolved. The ends were cut back, 5 bases at V and 2 bases at J, with 11 bases in the middle. The CDR3 runs to 14 residues. The V gene's germline CDR1 is SGHTA and CDR2 FQGNSA. CDR3 nucleotides: TGTGCCAGCAGCCTTTCACCAGTCACAGATACGCAGTATTTT. Its protein product is CASSLSPVTDTQYF.

The rearrangement uses TRBV19 and TRBJ1-1, with no clear D. Germline V gives CDR1 LNHDA, CDR2 SQIVND (reference sequence). V gave up 0 bases and J gave up 3 bases, with 11 bases separating them. The CDR3 is 15 amino acids. In nucleotides, the CDR3 is TGTGCCAGTAGTATAGATAGCGGGGATTACACTGAAGCTTTCTTT. Its protein is CASSIDSGDYTEAFF. Together with reference TRBV19 and TRBJ1-1, the CDR3 gives the full variable domain: DGGITQSPKYLFRKEGQNVTLSCEQNLNHDAMYWYRQDPGQGLRLIYYSQIVNDFQKGDIAEGYSVSREKKESFPLTVTSAQKNPTAFYLCASSIDSGDYTEAFFGQGTRLTVV.

This chain links TRBV30 with TRBJ2-2; D may be TRBD2 (5 bases). The CDR3 consists of 12 residues. Looked up from germline, CDR1 is GTSNPN and CDR2 is SVGIG (reference sequence). The V and J ends lost 7 bases and 4 bases respectively, with 10 bases between them. The CDR3 bases are TGTGCCTTGCCCCGGGGCACCGGGGAGCTGTTTTTT. Protein product: CALPRGTGELFF.

Here the CDR3 reads CASRHGLAGGTQYF. The CDR3 DNA sequence: TGTGCCAGCAGACACGGACTAGCGGGGGGTACGCAGTATTTT. This chain connects TRBV6-5 to TRBJ2-3; 14 bases align to TRBD2. CDR1 and CDR2 (germline): MNHEY, SVGAGI. This CDR3 contains 14 residues. Trimming at V came to 6 bases and at J to 8 bases, leaving 4 bases not matched to a gene.

This rearrangement joins TRBV18 to TRBJ1-5; 8 bases align to TRBD1. This CDR3 is 19 amino acids long. The V gene end was trimmed by 3 bases and the J gene end by 2 bases; junction bases not matched to a gene: 15. Germline assignment: CDR1 KGHSH and CDR2 LQKENI. This chain's CDR3 is CASSPDGQGYARGNQPQHF. The CDR3, as DNA: TGTGCCAGCTCACCGGACGGACAGGGATACGCCCGGGGCAATCAGCCCCAGCATTTT. Full variable domain (remainder filled in from reference TRBV18 and TRBJ1-5): NAGVMQNPRHLVRRRGQEARLRCSPMKGHSHVYWYRQLPEEGLKFMVYLQKENIIDESGMPKERFSAEFPKEGPSILRIQQVVRGDSAAYFCASSPDGQGYARGNQPQHFGDGTRLSIL.

This clone was counted a few times. The chain carries TRBV5-8 and TRBJ2-1, with 11 bases fitting TRBD1. CDR1 SGHTS and CDR2 YDEGEE come from the germline V gene. V lost 2 bases, J lost 8 bases, and 3 bases stayed unmatched. CDR3 length: 14 residues. CDR3 in DNA: TGTGCCAGCAGCTTTCGGGACAGGGGGGATGAGCAGTTCTTC. Translation: CASSFRDRGDEQFF.

For the CDR3, the DNA is TGTGCCAGCGCGGGTACAGGGGGATCCTACGAGCAGTACTTC. This encodes CASAGTGGSYEQYF. The V and J genes are TRBV2 and TRBJ2-7, with 8 bases lining up with TRBD1. CDR1 and CDR2 from the germline V gene are SNHLY and FYNNEI. The CDR3 spans 14 residues. The J segment lost 1 base and the V segment lost 8 bases, leaving 7 bases of the junction unmatched.

The chain uses TRBV5-6 and TRBJ1-5, with 9 positions matching TRBD1. The CDR3 consists of 16 residues. Germline CDR1 SGHDT, CDR2 YYEEEE. After removal of 3 bases from V and 4 bases from J, the junction contained 8 bases not matched to a gene. The CDR3 loop is CASSSGGGQGNQPQHF. In DNA, the CDR3 is TGTGCCAGCAGCTCCGGGGGGGGACAGGGTAATCAGCCCCAGCATTTT.

The chain combines TRBV6-5 with TRBJ1-4; D ambiguous. Germline V gene sequence: CDR1 MNHEY, CDR2 SVGAGI. V was cut by 6 bases and J by 7 bases, with 15 bases left in between. CDR3 length: 14 amino acids. CDR3 sequence: CASRAPHGSEKLFF. Here the CDR3 DNA reads TGTGCCAGCAGAGCGCCTCACGGGAGTGAAAAACTGTTTTTT.

This chain uses TRBV5-1 with TRBJ1-1, with D uncertain. Trimming took off 0 bases at V and 2 bases at J, with 8 bases between the two ends. Germline V gene sequence: CDR1 SGHRS, CDR2 YFSETQ. This CDR3 has 14 amino acids. CDR3: CASSLDRTNTEAFF. The CDR3 region has the DNA TGCGCCAGCAGCTTGGACAGAACTAACACTGAAGCTTTCTTT.

The gene calls are TRBV4-2 and TRBJ1-1; weak D call: TRBD1 (5 bases). This CDR3 has 16 residues. Germline-derived CDR1 and CDR2 are LGHNA and YNFKEQ. Trimming stripped 1 base from V and 4 bases from J, with 16 bases between. CDR3 bases: TGTGCCAGCAGCCAAGCAGGGTTCCAGGGAGGCACTGAAGCTTTCTTT. It encodes CASSQAGFQGGTEAFF.

This chain links TRBV14 with TRBJ2-5; 7 bases are a match to TRBD1. CDR1 and CDR2 (germline): SGHDN, FVKESK. After removal of 4 bases from V and 5 bases from J, the junction contained 13 bases not matched to a gene. This CDR3 is built from 16 residues. The chain's CDR3 is CASSRDRGTVLETQYF. CDR3 DNA: TGTGCCAGCAGCCGCGACCGTGGGACAGTCCTTGAGACCCAGTACTTC.

This rearrangement joins TRBV20-1 to TRBJ1-2; 7 bases match TRBD1. The CDR3 contains 13 residues. V dropped 3 bases and J dropped 3; count of bases not matched to a gene: 4. In germline, CDR1 is DFQATT, CDR2 SNEGSKA (reference sequence). The CDR3 region has the DNA TGCAGTGCTAGTGGGACAGCTGACTATGGCTACACCTTC. Encoded protein: CSASGTADYGYTF.

The chain is built from TRBV29-1 and TRBJ2-3; TRBD2 aligns across 7 bases. CDR3 length: 15 amino acids. Unmatched junction bases numbered 9, after V lost 6 bases and J lost 0 bases. Germline values: CDR1 SQVTM, CDR2 ANQGSEA. CDR3 protein: CSVPTGGPSTDTQYF. DNA of the CDR3: TGCAGCGTCCCGACGGGGGGTCCTAGCACAGATACGCAGTATTTT.

The J gene is TRBJ2-4, the V gene TRBV5-1, with D possibly TRBD1 on 6 matching bases. The CDR3 covers 16 residues. Per the germline V gene, CDR1 is SGHRS and CDR2 is YFSETQ. V shed 0 bases and J shed 6 bases, with 16 bases lying between them. The DNA for the CDR3 is TGCGCCAGCAGCTTGGGCCGGCCAGGGGCTGGAAACATTCAGTACTTC. Translation: CASSLGRPGAGNIQYF.

V gene TRBV27 combines with J gene TRBJ2-7; 8 bases map to TRBD2. There are 16 residues in the CDR3. The germline V gene has CDR1 MNHEY and CDR2 SMNVEV (reference sequence). The trim removed 4 bases at V and 0 bases at J, leaving 8 bases unmatched. DNA of the CDR3: TGTGCCAGCAGTTCCGGCCAGCGGGGGAGCTCCTACGAGCAGTACTTC. Translated, it gives CASSSGQRGSSYEQYF.

Only a few counts were recorded for this clone. The rearrangement links TRBV5-1 to TRBJ1-2; 7 bases are shared with TRBD1. The V gene's germline CDR1 is SGHRS and CDR2 YFSETQ. J lost 8 bases, V lost 2 bases, and 12 bases had no gene match. CDR3 length: 15 residues. DNA for the CDR3: TGCGCCAGCAGCTTTGCGGAACAGGGGAAGGACGGCTACACCTTC. Its translation: CASSFAEQGKDGYTF.